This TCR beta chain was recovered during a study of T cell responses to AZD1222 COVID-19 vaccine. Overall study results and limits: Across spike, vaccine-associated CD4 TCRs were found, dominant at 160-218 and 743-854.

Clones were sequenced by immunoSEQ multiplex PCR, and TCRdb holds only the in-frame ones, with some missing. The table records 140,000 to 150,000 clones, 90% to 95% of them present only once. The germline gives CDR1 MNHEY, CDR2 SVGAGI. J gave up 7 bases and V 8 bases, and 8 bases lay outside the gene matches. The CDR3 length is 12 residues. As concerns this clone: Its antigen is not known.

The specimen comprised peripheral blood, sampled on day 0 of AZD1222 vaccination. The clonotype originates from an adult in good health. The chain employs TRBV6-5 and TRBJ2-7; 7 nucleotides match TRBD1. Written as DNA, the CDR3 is TGTGCCAGCTCCTGGGACAGATTGGAGCAGTACTTC. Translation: CASSWDRLEQYF.